This TCR beta chain originates from a study of graft-versus-host responses after intestinal transplantation. Study information: Anti-thymocyte globulin induction preceded around 3 years of tacrolimus and steroid maintenance in all recipients. Study outcomes and limitations: GvH clones occurred in recipient marrow; some first appeared in ileum or blood. Circulating GvH clones peaking coincided with falling HvG clones soon after transplant. Allografts of patients with graft-donor T cell macrochimerism showed high graft-versus-host to host-versus-graft clone ratios.

With regard to this clone: Antigen: not known.

Assay: immunoSEQ multiplex PCR; the TCRdb copy retains only in-frame clones and omits some. Of 70,000 to 75,000 clones listed, 80% to 90% were seen once; the top ten hold around 2.7%. This sample comprised unstimulated CD8+ T cells sorted from spleen or lymph node cells, obtained before intestinal transplant. The source of this sequence is a human donor who received an intestinal transplant.

The CDR3 here is CASSLNTGSNTEAFF. The CDR3 region has the DNA TGCGCCAGCAGCCTGAACACAGGCTCGAACACTGAAGCTTTCTTT. The chain couples TRBV4-1 to TRBJ1-1, with D possibly being TRBD1 (5 bases). The germline gives CDR1 MGHRA, CDR2 YSYEKL. Trimming shortened V by 4 bases and J by 1 base, and 13 bases separated the two germline ends. The CDR3 runs to 15 residues.